This TCR beta chain was identified during a study of cytomegalovirus exposure and HLA in healthy donors. In the case of this clone: Its target is unknown.

The study, taken as a whole, reports: In a later analysis, common viral pathogens appeared linked to several of the most significant clusters. Cytomegalovirus-associated status was assigned to more than 150 TCR beta chains.

CDR3 length: 14 residues. V was clipped by 7 bases and J by 0 bases, with 10 bases between them. From germline, CDR1 is LNHDA and CDR2 SQIVND (reference sequence). Vbeta (60) and Jbeta (13) primers were used in the PCR. Profiling relied on immunoSEQ multiplex PCR, and the TCRdb table lists in-frame clones only, not all of them. The sample includes about 98,000 clones, around 80% of them seen just once. V is TRBV19 and J is TRBJ1-3, with D uncertain. The receptor was derived from a man younger than 30 in good health and CMV-seropositive. The source material was PBMCs. The CDR3 region has the DNA TGTGCCAGTACTCGAGGGAGCTCTGGAAACACCATATATTTT. This sequence encodes CASTRGSSGNTIYF.